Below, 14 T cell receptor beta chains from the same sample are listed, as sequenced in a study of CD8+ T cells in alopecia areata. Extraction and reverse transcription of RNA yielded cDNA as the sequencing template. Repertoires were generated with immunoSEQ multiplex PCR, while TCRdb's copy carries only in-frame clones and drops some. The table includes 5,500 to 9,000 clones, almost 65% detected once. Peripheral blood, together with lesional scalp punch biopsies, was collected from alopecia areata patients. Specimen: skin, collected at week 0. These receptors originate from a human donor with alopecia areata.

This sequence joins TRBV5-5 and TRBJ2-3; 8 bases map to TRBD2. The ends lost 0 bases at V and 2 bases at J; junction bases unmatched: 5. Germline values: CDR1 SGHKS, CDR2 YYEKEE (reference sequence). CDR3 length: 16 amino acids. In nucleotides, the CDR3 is TGTGCCAGCAGCTTGGTGCGGGGGGAGAACACAGATACGCAGTATTTT. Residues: CASSLVRGENTDTQYF.

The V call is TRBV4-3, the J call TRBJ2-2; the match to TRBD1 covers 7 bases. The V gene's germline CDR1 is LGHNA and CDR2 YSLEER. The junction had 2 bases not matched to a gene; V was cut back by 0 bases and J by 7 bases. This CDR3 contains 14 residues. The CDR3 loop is CASSQDRGRGELFF. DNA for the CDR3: TGCGCCAGCAGCCAAGATAGGGGGCGCGGGGAGCTGTTTTTT.

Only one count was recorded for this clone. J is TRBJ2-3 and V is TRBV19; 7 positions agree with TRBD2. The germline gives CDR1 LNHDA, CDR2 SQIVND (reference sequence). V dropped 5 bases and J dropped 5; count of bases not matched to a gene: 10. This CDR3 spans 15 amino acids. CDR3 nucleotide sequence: TGTGCCAGTAGTGCCTCTGGAGGGAGGGAAGATACGCAGTATTTT. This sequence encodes CASSASGGREDTQYF.

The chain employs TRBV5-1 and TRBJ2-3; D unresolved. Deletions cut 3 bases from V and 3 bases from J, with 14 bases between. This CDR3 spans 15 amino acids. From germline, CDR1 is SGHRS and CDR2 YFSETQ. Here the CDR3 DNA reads TGCGCCAGCAGCTGGGCGGCGGTTGGGACAGATACGCAGTATTTT. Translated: CASSWAAVGTDTQYF.

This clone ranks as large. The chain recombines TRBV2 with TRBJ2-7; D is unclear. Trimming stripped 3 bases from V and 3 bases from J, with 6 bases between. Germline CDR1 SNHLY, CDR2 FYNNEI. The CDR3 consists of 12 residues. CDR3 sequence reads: CASSEGFYEQYF. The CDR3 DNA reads TGTGCCAGCAGTGAGGGTTTCTACGAGCAGTACTTC.

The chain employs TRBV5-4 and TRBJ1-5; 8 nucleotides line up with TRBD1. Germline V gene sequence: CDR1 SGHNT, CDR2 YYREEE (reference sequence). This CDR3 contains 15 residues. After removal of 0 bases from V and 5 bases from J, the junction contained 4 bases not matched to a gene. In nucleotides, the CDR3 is TGTGCCAGCAGCTTGGAGACAGGGGCGTATCAGCCCCAGCATTTT. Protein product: CASSLETGAYQPQHF.

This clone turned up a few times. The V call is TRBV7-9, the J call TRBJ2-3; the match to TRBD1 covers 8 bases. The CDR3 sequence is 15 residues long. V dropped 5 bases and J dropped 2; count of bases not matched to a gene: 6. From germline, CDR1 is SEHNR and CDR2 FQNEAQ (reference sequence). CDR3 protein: CASSLQGEVTDTQYF. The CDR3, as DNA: TGTGCCAGCAGCCTACAGGGGGAAGTCACAGATACGCAGTATTTT.

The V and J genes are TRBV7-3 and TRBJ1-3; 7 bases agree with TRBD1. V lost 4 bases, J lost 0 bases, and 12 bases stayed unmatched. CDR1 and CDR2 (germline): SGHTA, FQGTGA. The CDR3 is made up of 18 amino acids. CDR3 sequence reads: CASSSTGRTGGSGNTIYF. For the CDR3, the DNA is TGTGCCAGCAGCTCGACAGGGAGAACCGGGGGCTCTGGAAACACCATATATTTT. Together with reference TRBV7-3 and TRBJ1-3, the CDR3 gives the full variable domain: GAGVSQTPSNKVTEKGKYVELRCDPISGHTALYWYRQSLGQGPEFLIYFQGTGAADDSGLPNDRFFAVRPEGSVSTLKIQRTERGDSAVYLCASSSTGRTGGSGNTIYFGEGSWLTVV.

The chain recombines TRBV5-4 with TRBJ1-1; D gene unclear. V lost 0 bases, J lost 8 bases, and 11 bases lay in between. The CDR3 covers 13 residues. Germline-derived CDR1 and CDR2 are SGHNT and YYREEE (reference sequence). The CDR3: CASSLDTTAEAFF. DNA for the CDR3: TGTGCCAGCAGCTTGGACACTACCGCGGAAGCTTTCTTT.

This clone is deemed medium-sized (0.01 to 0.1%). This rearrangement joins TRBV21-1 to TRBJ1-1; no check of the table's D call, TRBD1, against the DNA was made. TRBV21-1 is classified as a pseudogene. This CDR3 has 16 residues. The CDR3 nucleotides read TGTGCCAGCAGCAAAGCGGTATATAGGACAATCGTAGATGCTTTCTTT. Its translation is CASSKAVYRTIVDAFF.

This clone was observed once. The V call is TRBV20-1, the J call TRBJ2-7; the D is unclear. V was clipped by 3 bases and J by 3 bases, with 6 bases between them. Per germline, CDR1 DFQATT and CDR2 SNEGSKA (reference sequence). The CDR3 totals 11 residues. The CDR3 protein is CSARLDYEQYF. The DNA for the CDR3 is TGCAGTGCTAGGCTAGACTACGAGCAGTACTTC.

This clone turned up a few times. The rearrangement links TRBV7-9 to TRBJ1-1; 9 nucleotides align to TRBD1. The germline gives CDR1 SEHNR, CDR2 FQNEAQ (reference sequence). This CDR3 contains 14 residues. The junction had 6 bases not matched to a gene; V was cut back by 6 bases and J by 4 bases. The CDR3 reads CASSSGTGTTEAFF. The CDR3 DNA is TGTGCCAGCAGTTCCGGGACAGGGACCACTGAAGCTTTCTTT.

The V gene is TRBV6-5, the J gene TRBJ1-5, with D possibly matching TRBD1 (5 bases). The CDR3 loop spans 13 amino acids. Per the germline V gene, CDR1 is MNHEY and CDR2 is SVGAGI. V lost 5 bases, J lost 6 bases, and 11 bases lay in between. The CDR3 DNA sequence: TGTGCCAGCAGTCCCGACAGTCTTCAGCCCCAGCATTTT. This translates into CASSPDSLQPQHF.

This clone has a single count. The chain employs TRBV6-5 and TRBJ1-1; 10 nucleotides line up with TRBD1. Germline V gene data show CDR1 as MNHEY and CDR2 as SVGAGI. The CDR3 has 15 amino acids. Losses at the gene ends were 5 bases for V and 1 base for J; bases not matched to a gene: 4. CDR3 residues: CASSPRDRGNTEAFF. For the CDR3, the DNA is TGTGCCAGCAGTCCCCGGGACAGGGGGAACACTGAAGCTTTCTTT.